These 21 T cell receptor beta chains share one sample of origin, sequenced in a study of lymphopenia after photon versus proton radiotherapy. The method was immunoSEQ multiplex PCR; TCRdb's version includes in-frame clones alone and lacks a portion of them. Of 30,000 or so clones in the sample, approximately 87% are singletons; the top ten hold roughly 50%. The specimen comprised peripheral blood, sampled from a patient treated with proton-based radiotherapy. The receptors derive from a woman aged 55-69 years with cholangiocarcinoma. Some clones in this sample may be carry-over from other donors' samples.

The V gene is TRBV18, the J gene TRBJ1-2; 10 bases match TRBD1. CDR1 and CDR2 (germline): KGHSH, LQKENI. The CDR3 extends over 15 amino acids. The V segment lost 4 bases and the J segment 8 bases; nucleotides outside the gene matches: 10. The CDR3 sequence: CASSRPGTGAEGYTF. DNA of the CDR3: TGTGCCAGCTCACGCCCGGGGACAGGGGCCGAGGGCTACACCTTC.

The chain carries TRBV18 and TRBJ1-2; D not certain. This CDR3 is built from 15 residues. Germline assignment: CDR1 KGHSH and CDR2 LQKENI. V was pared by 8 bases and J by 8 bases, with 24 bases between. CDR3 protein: CASGSTVSGAEGYTF. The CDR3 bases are TGTGCCAGCGGTTCCACGGTAAGCGGTGCAGAAGGCTACACCTTC.

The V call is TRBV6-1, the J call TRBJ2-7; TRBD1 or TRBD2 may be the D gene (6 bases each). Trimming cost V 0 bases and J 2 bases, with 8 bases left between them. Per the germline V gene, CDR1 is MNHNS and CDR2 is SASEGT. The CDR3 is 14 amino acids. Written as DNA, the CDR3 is TGTGCCAGCAGTGAAGCGGAGGGGGCCTACGAGCAGTACTTC. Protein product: CASSEAEGAYEQYF.

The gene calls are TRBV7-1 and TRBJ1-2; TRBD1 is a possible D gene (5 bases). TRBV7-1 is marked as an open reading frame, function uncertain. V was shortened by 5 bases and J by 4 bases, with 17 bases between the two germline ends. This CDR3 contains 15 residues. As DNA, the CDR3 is TGTGCCAGCAGCCCCACTCAGGGAAAGACCTATGGCTACACCTTC. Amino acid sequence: CASSPTQGKTYGYTF.

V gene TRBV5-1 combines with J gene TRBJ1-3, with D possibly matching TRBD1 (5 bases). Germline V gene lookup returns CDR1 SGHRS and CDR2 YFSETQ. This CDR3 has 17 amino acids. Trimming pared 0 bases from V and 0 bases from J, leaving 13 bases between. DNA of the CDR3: TGCGCCAGCAGCTTGGGCGGCAGGGCCTCCTCTGGAAACACCATATATTTT. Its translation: CASSLGGRASSGNTIYF.

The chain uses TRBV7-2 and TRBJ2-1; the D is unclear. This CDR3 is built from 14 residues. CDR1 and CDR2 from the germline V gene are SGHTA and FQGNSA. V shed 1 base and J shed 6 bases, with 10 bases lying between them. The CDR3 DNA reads TGTGCCAGCAGCTTAGTTGGGCGGCCCAATGAGCAGTTCTTC. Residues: CASSLVGRPNEQFF.

CDR3 in amino acids: CASSLRTSGSNGELFF. The CDR3 DNA follows: TGTGCCAGCTCACTACGGACTAGCGGGAGTAACGGGGAGCTGTTTTTT. V gene TRBV18 combines with J gene TRBJ2-2, with 13 bases fitting TRBD2. Germline trimming cut 4 bases from V and 7 bases from J; bases unmatched to any gene: 6. CDR1 is KGHSH, CDR2 LQKENI, per germline. The CDR3 has 16 residues.

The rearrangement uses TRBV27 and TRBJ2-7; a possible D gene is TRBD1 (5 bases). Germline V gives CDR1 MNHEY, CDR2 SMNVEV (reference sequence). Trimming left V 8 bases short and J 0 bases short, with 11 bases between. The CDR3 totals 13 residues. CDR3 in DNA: TGTGCCAGCGGACAAATACCCTCCTACGAGCAGTACTTC. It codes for CASGQIPSYEQYF.

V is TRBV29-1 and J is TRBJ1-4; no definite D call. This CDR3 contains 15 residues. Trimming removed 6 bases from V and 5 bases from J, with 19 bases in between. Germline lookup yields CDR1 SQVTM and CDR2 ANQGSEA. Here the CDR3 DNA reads TGCAGCGTCCTTCCTCATATAGGGCAAAATGAAAAACTGTTTTTT. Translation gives CSVLPHIGQNEKLFF.

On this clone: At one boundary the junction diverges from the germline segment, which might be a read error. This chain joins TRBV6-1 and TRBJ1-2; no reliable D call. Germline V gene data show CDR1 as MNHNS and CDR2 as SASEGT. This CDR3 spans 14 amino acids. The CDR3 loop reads CAGSEGRWDYGYTF. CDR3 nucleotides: TGTGCCGGCAGTGAAGGACGGTGGGACTATGGCTACACCTTC.

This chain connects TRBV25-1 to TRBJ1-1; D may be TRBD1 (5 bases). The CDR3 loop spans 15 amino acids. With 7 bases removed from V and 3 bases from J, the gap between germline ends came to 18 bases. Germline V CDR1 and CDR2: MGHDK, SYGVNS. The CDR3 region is CASMRQGRVDTEAFF. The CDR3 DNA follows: TGTGCCAGCATGCGTCAGGGAAGGGTGGACACTGAAGCTTTCTTT.

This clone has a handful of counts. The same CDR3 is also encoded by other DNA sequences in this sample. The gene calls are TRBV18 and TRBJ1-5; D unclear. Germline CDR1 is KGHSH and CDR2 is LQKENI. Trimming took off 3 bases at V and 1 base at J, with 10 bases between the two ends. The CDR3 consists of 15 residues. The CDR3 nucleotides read TGTGCCAGCTCACCTGGCAGTGGAAGCAATCAGCCCCAGCATTTT. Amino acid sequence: CASSPGSGSNQPQHF.

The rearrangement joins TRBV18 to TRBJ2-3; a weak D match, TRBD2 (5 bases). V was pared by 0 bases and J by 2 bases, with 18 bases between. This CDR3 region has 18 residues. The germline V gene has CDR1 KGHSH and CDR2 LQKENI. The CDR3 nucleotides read TGTGCCAGCTCACCACCGTTGAGGGTTTCAGGCTCCACAGATACGCAGTATTTT. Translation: CASSPPLRVSGSTDTQYF.

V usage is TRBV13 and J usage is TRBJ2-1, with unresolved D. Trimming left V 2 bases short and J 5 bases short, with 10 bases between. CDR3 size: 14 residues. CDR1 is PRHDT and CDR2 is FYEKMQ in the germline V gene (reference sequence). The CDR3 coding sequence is TGTGCCAGCAGCTTAAGGTGGAATAACAATGAGCAGTTCTTC. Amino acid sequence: CASSLRWNNNEQFF.

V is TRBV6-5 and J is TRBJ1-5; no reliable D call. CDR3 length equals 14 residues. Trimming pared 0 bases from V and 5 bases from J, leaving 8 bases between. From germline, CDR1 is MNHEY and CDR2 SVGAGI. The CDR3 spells CASSYSWRDQPQHF. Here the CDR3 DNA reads TGTGCCAGCAGTTACTCCTGGAGGGATCAGCCCCAGCATTTT.

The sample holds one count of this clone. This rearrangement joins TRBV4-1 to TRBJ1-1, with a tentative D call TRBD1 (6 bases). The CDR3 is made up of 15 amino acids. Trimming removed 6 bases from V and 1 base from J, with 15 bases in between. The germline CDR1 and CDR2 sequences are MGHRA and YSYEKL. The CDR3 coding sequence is TGCGCCAGCAGATGGACAGTCCGGGGGAACACTGAAGCTTTCTTT. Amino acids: CASRWTVRGNTEAFF.

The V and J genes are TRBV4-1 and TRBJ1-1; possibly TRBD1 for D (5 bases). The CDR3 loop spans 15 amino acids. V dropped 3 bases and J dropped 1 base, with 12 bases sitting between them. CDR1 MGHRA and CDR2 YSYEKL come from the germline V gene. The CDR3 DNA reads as TGCGCCAGCAGCCACTCCGCGACAGCGAACACTGAAGCTTTCTTT. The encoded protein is CASSHSATANTEAFF.

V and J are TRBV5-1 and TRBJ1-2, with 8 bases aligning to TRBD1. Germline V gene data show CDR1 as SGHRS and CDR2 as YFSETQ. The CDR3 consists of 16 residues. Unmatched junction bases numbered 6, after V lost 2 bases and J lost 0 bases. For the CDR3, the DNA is TGCGCCAGCAGCTTAGATCCGGGACAGGCTAACTATGGCTACACCTTC. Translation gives CASSLDPGQANYGYTF. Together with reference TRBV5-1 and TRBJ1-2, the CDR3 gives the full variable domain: KAGVTQTPRYLIKTRGQQVTLSCSPISGHRSVSWYQQTPGQGLQFLFEYFSETQRNKGNFPGRFSGRQFSNSRSEMNVSTLELGDSALYLCASSLDPGQANYGYTFGSGTRLTVV.

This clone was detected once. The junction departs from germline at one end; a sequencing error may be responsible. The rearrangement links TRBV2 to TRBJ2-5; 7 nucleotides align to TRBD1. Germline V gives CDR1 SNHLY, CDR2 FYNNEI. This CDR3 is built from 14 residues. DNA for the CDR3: TGTGCCGGCAGTTCCGACAGGGTCGAAGAGACCCAGTACTTC. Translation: CAGSSDRVEETQYF.

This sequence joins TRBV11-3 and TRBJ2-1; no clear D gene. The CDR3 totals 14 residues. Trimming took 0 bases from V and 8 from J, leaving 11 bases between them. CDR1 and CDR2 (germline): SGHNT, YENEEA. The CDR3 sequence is CASSLESGRYEQFF. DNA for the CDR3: TGTGCCAGCAGCTTAGAGTCCGGACGGTATGAGCAGTTCTTC.

CDR3 bases: TGTGCCAGCAGTCCTCTAGCGGAGACCCAGTACTTC. Amino acid sequence: CASSPLAETQYF. The rearrangement joins TRBV7-2 to TRBJ2-5; possible D gene TRBD2, 6 bases. V shed 6 bases and J shed 5 bases, with 10 bases lying between them. Germline-derived CDR1 and CDR2 are SGHTA and FQGNSA. The CDR3 has 12 amino acids.